This T cell receptor beta chain comes out of a study of beta chain features in type 1 diabetes. Across the study: Similarity in age, gender and cell yields was seen between patients and healthy donors. Whole-study results and caveats: TCRB CDR3s were moderately but significantly shorter in Type 1 diabetes patients in all four CD4+ subsets. A pattern of fewer insertions and more deletions at VDJ junctions was seen in type 1 diabetes patients.

Germline V gene sequence: CDR1 SGHAT, CDR2 FQNNGV. Trimming removed 0 bases at V and 2 bases at J, with 13 bases between. This CDR3 is built from 16 residues. Each sorted fraction was over 95% pure. Expressed TCRB transcripts were sequenced, since all the RNA that had been isolated was reverse transcribed. Clones were read by immunoSEQ multiplex PCR, and TCRdb kept only the in-frame ones, dropping some. This sample has fewer than 350,000 clones, with 15% found just once. Of note for this clone: Its antigen is undetermined.

V gene TRBV11-2 combines with J gene TRBJ1-2, with D unclear. Sequenced: naive CD4+ T cells from blood. This receptor was obtained from a man in his late teens or twenties with type 1 diabetes. CDR3: CASSLDFGRFNYGYTF. DNA for the CDR3: TGTGCCAGCAGCTTAGATTTTGGCAGATTCAACTATGGCTACACCTTC.